Sequencing of this TCR beta chain was carried out in a study of blood T cell repertoires in COVID-19. CDR1 MDHEN and CDR2 SYDVKM come from the germline V gene. V was pared by 5 bases and J by 1 base, with 12 bases of the junction left unmatched. This CDR3 spans 17 amino acids. Two negative PCRs, clearance, or symptom resolution characterized the recovered Cohort 3 donors. Using immunoSEQ multiplex PCR, the repertoire was profiled, and TCRdb retains in-frame clones only, with some absent. This repertoire shows just under 250,000 clones, 85% to 90% found once; its top ten account for approximately 4.1%.

The chain joins TRBV28 to TRBJ2-5; 8 bases are a match to TRBD1. The clonotype originates from a woman under 40 who had recovered from COVID-19. Input material: PBMCs or T cells enriched from blood (not recorded which). Here the CDR3 reads CASSPWTGRRAQETQYF. CDR3 bases: TGTGCCAGCAGTCCGTGGACAGGGAGGAGAGCCCAAGAGACCCAGTACTTC.